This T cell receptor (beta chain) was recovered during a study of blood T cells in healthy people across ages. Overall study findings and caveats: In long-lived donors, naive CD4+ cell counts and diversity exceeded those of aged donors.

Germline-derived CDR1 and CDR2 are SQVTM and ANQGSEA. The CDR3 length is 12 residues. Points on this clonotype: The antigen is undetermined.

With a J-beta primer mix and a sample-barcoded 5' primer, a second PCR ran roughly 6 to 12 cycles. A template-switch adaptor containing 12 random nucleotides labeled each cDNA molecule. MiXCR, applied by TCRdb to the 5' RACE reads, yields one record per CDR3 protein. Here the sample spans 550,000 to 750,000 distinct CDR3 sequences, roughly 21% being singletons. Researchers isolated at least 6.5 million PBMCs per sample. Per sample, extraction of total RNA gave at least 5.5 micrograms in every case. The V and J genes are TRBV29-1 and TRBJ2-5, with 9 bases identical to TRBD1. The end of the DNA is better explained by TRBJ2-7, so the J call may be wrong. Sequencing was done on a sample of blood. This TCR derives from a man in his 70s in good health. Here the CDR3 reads CSFPGQGGEQYF. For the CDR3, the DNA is TGCAGCTTCCCGGGACAGGGCGGCGAGCAGTACTTC.